This TCR beta chain stems from a study of blood T cells in healthy people across ages. The CDR3 spans 15 residues. Germline V gene sequence: CDR1 LGHDT, CDR2 YNNKEL (reference sequence). Trimming removed 1 base at V and 2 bases at J, with 11 bases between. Through a sample-barcoded 5' primer and a J-beta primer mix, a second PCR was run for roughly 7 to 12 cycles. TCRdb ran MiXCR on the 5' RACE reads and lists one entry per CDR3 protein. There are approximately 760,000 distinct CDR3 sequences in the sample; 20% to 30% occur only once, and around 9.2% lies in the top ten. The same sample was also used in a study of T cells of mothers and their children. That source adds: In each mother, TCR beta CDR3 reads exceeded 10 million; in each child, they numbered several million. An overlap that was slightly higher, though non-significant, was seen in related mother-child pairs versus unrelated pairs.

J is TRBJ1-1 and V is TRBV3-1; possibly TRBD1 for D (5 bases). The source is a boy younger than 18 in good health. Sequenced: blood. In nucleotides, the CDR3 is TGTGCCAGCAGCCAAGCTGGGGCGGGTAACACTGAAGCTTTCTTT. Protein: CASSQAGAGNTEAFF.